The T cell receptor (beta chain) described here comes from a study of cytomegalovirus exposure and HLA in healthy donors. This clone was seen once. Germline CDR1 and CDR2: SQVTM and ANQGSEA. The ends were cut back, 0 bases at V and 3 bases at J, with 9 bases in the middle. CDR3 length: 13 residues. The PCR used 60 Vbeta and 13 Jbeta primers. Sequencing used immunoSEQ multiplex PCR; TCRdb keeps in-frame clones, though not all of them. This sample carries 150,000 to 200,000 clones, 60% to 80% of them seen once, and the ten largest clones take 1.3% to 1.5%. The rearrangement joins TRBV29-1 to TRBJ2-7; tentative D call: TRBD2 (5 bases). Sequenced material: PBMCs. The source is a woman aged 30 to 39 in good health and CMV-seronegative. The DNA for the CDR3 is TGCAGCGTTGAAGATCTTGGGAGCTACGAGCAGTACTTC. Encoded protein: CSVEDLGSYEQYF.